A selection of T cell receptor beta chains follows, all from one sample in a study of metastatic and nonmetastatic thyroid tumors. TCRdb re-clonotyped the PCR reads via MiXCR. Counted here are 45,000 to 50,000 clones, around 20% occurring once; the ten biggest clones make up approximately 3.8%. The sample consisted of blood. Receptors were obtained from a male donor with papillary thyroid cancer or a benign thyroid nodule (not recorded which). Some clones in this sample may be carry-over from other donors' samples. Both conserved end residues are part of each CDR3. A D gene is named only where the DNA matches it firmly. Clone size is given for some rows only: seen once, a few or many times, or a class if the clone is expanded.

j_gene | d_gene | v_gene | abundance | CDR3aa | CDR3nt
TRBJ2-2 | . | TRBV6-2/TRBV6-3 | many | CASSYSRQGYDTGELFF | TGTGCCAGCAGTTACTCGCGGCAGGGGTATGACACCGGGGAGCTGTTTTTT
TRBJ2-7 | . | TRBV12-3/TRBV12-4 | many | CASSSPGRGAYEQYF | TGTGCCAGCAGTTCCCCGGGACGAGGGGCCTACGAGCAGTACTTC
TRBJ2-3 | TRBD2 | TRBV10-1 | many | CASSESMASGREDTQYF | TGCGCCAGCAGTGAGTCGATGGCTAGCGGGAGAGAAGATACGCAGTATTTT
TRBJ2-1 | . | TRBV11-2 | . | CAIIPRVPGNEQFF | TGTGCCATCATCCCACGGGTACCGGGGAATGAGCAGTTCTTC
TRBJ2-7 | . | TRBV20-1 | few | CSARGGRDYEQYF | TGCAGTGCTAGAGGCGGACGGGATTACGAGCAGTACTTC
TRBJ2-7 | . | TRBV9 | . | CASSPGPSVSEEQYF | TGTGCCAGCAGCCCCGGGCCATCAGTCTCAGAAGAGCAGTACTTC
TRBJ1-1 | TRBD1 | TRBV19 | many | CASTADRAANTEAFF | TGTGCCAGTACCGCCGACAGGGCGGCGAACACTGAAGCTTTCTTT
TRBJ1-4 | . | TRBV5-1 | many | CASSLDSGPYNEKLFF | TGCGCCAGCAGCTTGGATTCCGGGCCTTATAATGAAAAACTGTTTTTT
TRBJ2-2 | . | TRBV12-3/TRBV12-4 | . | CASSPQAYTGELFF | TGTGCCAGCAGTCCTCAAGCCTACACCGGGGAGCTGTTTTTT
TRBJ2-7 | TRBD1 | TRBV6-1 | many | CASSGVPGTVGYEQYF | TGTGCCAGCAGCGGTGTTCCCGGGACAGTAGGCTACGAGCAGTACTTC
TRBJ1-4 | . | TRBV5-1 | few | CASKQGATNEKLFF | TGCGCCAGCAAGCAGGGTGCAACTAATGAAAAACTGTTTTTT
TRBJ2-1 | . | TRBV20-1 | many | CSAMTGGNEQFF | TGCAGTGCCATGACCGGGGGCAATGAGCAGTTCTTC
TRBJ1-3 | . | TRBV30 | . | CAWRSWAYTIYF | TGTGCCTGGAGGAGTTGGGCGTACACCATATATTTT
TRBJ2-1 | . | TRBV12-3/TRBV12-4 | many | CASGMRGQGTYNEQFF | TGTGCCAGCGGGATGCGGGGGCAGGGGACATACAATGAGCAGTTCTTC
TRBJ2-2 | . | TRBV6-2/TRBV6-3 | few | CASSYAPNTGELFF | TGTGCCAGCAGTTACGCCCCGAATACCGGGGAGCTGTTTTTT